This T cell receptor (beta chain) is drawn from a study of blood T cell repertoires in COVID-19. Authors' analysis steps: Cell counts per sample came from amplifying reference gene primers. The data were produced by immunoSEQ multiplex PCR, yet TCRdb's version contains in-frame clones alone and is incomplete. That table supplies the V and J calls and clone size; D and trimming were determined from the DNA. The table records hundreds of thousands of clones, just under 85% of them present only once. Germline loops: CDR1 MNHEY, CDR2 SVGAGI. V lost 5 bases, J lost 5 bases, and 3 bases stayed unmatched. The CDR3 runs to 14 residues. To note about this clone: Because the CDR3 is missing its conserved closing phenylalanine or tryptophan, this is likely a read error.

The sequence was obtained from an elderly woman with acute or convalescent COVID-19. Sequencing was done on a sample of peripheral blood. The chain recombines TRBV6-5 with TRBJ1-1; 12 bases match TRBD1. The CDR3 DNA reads TGTGCCAGCAGTCGGGACAGGGGGCGGACTGAAGCTTTCCTT. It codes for CASSRDRGRTEAFL.